This T cell receptor beta chain was profiled in a study of identical twins. Whole-study results and caveats: It was out-of-frame TCR alpha sharing in monozygotic twins that models underestimated. Fewer insertions characterized abundant cord blood beta clonotypes, whereas memory repertoires showed none.

This clonotype came up many times. Its antigen is undetermined. Through template switching, a universal primer site was introduced, and the cDNA contained unique molecular identifiers. Via MiXCR, TCRdb re-called the 5' RACE reads, giving one row per CDR3 protein. The table has 400,000 to 500,000 distinct CDR3 sequences, around a sixth seen once. This TCR was sampled from a man in his forties or fifties in good health. Sequenced sample: naive T cells sorted from blood.

CDR3 in DNA: TGTGCCACCAGCAGAGAGAGCCTCCCCGGTGAGACCCAGTACTTC. Translating it yields CATSRESLPGETQYF. The chain uses TRBV15 and TRBJ2-5; D gene ambiguous. This CDR3 comprises 15 residues. Germline-derived CDR1 and CDR2 are LNHNV and YYDKDF (reference sequence). V was pared by 0 bases and J by 5 bases, with 13 bases between.